This T cell receptor beta chain was identified in a study of long-term antiretroviral therapy in people with HIV. This clone has more than one count but fewer than ten. Its target is not known. The assay, immunoSEQ v3.0, was run at survey level. Sequenced by immunoSEQ multiplex PCR; TCRdb stores in-frame clones only, minus some. This table holds 35,000 to 50,000 clones, around nine tenths found once. Specimens retained about 0.95-10 million cryopreserved PBMC preceding DNA extraction. Study-level findings and limits: With ART, diversity went up but was still lower than in transplant donor controls. Older ART regimens may have been in use when blood was drawn between the mid-2000s and the late 2010s.

The CDR3 is 15 amino acids. The V gene lost 3 bases and the J gene lost 2 bases, with 11 bases spanning the gap. CDR1 is SEHNR and CDR2 is FQNEAQ in the germline V gene (reference sequence). Sequencing was performed on unsorted PBMCs, taken 0.1 years before starting antiretroviral therapy. This receptor was taken from a woman between 50 and 59 years old with HIV. The rearrangement uses TRBV7-9 and TRBJ1-3; no clear D gene. The DNA of the CDR3 is TGTGCCAGCAGCTTTACGGGTACGGCTGGAAACACCATATATTTT. Protein product: CASSFTGTAGNTIYF.